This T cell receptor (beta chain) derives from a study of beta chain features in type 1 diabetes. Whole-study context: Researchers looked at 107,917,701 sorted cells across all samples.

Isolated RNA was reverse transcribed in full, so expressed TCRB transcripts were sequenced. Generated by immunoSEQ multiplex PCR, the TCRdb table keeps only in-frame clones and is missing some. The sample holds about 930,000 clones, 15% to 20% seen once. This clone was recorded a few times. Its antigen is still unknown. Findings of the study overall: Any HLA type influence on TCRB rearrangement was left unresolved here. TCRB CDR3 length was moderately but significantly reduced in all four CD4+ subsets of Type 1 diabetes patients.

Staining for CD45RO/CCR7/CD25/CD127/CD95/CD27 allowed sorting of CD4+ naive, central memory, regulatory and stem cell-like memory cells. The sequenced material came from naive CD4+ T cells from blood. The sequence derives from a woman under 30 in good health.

The CDR3 protein is CASSFADHRETQYF. In DNA form, the CDR3 reads TGTGCCAGCAGCTTTGCGGACCACCGGGAGACCCAGTACTTC. The chain is built from TRBV11-1 and TRBJ2-5; unclear D gene. Trimming stripped 3 bases from V and 5 bases from J, with 13 bases between. This CDR3 has 14 amino acids. Germline CDR1 and CDR2: SGHAT and FQDESV (reference sequence).